This T cell receptor beta chain was identified in a study of cytomegalovirus exposure and HLA in healthy donors (dated by TCRdb to about 2017). General notes on the study: In an earlier analysis of roughly 590 of the donors, 276 Gb of sequence data and 117 million unique TCR beta sequences from 150 million to 200 million T cells were reported. Among the roughly 400 genotyped donors, more than 70% belonged to the genetic ancestry cluster associated with self-reported Caucasian donors. The study aimed to test whether signatures of past pathogen exposure could be identified by cataloging public T cell receptors. Roughly 300 gigabases of sequencing data and approximately 80 million unique TCR sequences were included in an early release covering roughly 600 HLA-typed donors. Alongside the repertoire data, information on donor age, sex, ethnicity and CMV serostatus was compiled. In an earlier analysis of 587 of the donors, high-throughput TCR beta sequencing was used to judge whether each TCR beta V gene segment behaved as functional or pseudogenic. The later analysis used no new phenotypic data to find candidate immune exposures, relying instead on TCR beta sequences and their occurrence across donors. Among about 390 genotyped donors of the cohort, an average of approximately 250,000 unique TCR beta nucleotide sequences were sequenced per donor, roughly 20% of them non-productive. HLA typing covered class I and class II loci at four-digit resolution. To study patterns of TCR occurrence, a later analysis re-analyzed previously published TCR beta repertoires from around 660 donors and added high-resolution HLA genotyping. High-throughput TCR immunosequencing, statistical association of individual TCRs with disease status, and machine learning were combined to predict cytomegalovirus infection status. Every repertoire in the discovery cohort had been generated on one and the same sequencing platform. Several DR-DQ haplotypes were handled as single units for association and clustering, since linkage in the cohort was strong. Along with the roughly 670-subject first cohort, a separate validation cohort of around 120 different subjects was used. Typing coverage differed by locus: A, B, C, DRB1 and DQB1 were typed in roughly 629-630 donors, DQA1 in 522, DPA1 in some 600, and DPB1 in just under 490. The study used immunosequencing to profile the T cell repertoires of several hundred subjects and linked those repertoires to cytomegalovirus serostatus. Genome-wide SNP genotypes for about three fifths of the roughly 700 donors were used in a later genetic analysis, which treated that subset as a discovery cohort. General findings and caveats noted by the study authors: Strong co-occurrence of HLA alleles, especially DR and DQ, made assigning TCR associations to individual alleles difficult. Only TCR beta chains were sequenced in this cohort, and the absence of alpha or paired-chain data limited detectable features. HLA typing was unavailable for some donors at each locus, so association tests used only the typed subset. Most TCR sequences were seen in very few donors, while some public TCRs were found in many individuals. A later analysis reported that several top co-occurrence clusters appeared linked to parvovirus B19, influenza, CMV and Epstein-Barr virus. At a false discovery rate of 0.05, a later analysis linked 16,951 TCR beta sequences to specific HLA alleles. In a later analysis, the rate of TCR association differed among HLA loci, with DRB1 alleles having the most associated TCRs and HLA-C alleles having the fewest. The earlier analysis of approximately 590 of the donors excluded 15 to 20 rarely observed V segments, including chromosome 9 orphons, because counts were too low. A cluster of highly shared sequence variants was judged likely to represent a technical artifact of the sequencing pipeline. In a later analysis, most CMV-associated TCR beta chains were found to appear HLA-restricted, with HLA associations seemingly driven largely by CMV exposure. Linkage disequilibrium might explain the correlated functional status among segregating V segments, but an unknown experimental factor could not be ruled out. Compared with equally common non-associated chains, HLA-associated TCR beta chains in a later analysis were more clonally expanded and had lower generation probabilities. The study gave a list of 150 to 200 TCR beta chains associated with cytomegalovirus. A later genetic analysis associated a missense DCLRE1C variant with V-gene and J-gene trimming of TCR beta chains, and an independent cohort replicated the association. An earlier analysis of 450 to 750 of the donors showed that most TCR beta V segments appeared in productive rearrangements either about 87% or about 30% of the time, which broadly matched IMGT annotations. The authors suggested that the approach could potentially be generalized to other disease states and immunological phenotypes. The presence/absence analyses assumed that sequencing depth was roughly uniform across donors, and that assumption may not be true. The only immune exposure information available for the cohort was CMV serostatus. A further reported finding was that TCR beta sequences accurately predicted the HLA-A and HLA-B alleles for most subjects in the first cohort. The 87-base-pair reads could not distinguish some IMGT-functional V segments, including TRBV6-2 and TRBV6-3, so those segments were excluded. A later genetic analysis reported fewer N-insertions in productive TCRs among donors in an Asian-associated ancestry cluster than the roughly 690-donor mean. The classifier was reported to diagnose cytomegalovirus status with high specificity and sensitivity in both the original cohort and the validation cohort. In vitro tests confirmed that three of the cytomegalovirus-associated TCR beta chains recognize cytomegalovirus antigens.

Turning to this clone: The antigen it binds to is not known. No much larger clonotype is one base removed from it; base qualities were not supplied.

The library was prepared using the immunoSEQ multiplex PCR assay. For the multiplex PCR, a mixture combining 60 forward primers for TCR Vbeta segments and 13 reverse primers for TCR Jbeta segments was used. Amplification of the CDR3 region of rearranged TCR beta genes was performed with a multiplex PCR assay on genomic DNA. The Illumina HiSeq System was used to sequence the amplified TCR beta libraries as 87-base-pair reads. On the authors' methods: A later analysis tallied tens of millions of unique TCR beta chains across the roughly 610 repertoires, and around 10 million of those chains were shared by two or more donors. A nearest-neighbor algorithm error-corrected the raw reads and collapsed the reads into unique sequences, merging closely related sequences to remove PCR and sequencing errors. V, D and J gene segments were assigned by aligning CDR3 sequences to IMGT reference sequences. For a sequence to be retained, at least a six-nucleotide match to both a V gene segment and a J gene segment was required. A rearrangement counted as productive if the CDR3 had no stop codons and remained in frame with V and J, and every other rearrangement counted as non-productive. Following IMGT convention, CDR3 was defined as the stretch from the second conserved V-encoded cysteine to the conserved J-encoded phenylalanine. In an earlier analysis of 500 to 650 of the donors, sequences lacking an unambiguous match to a single V gene segment were excluded. An earlier analysis of several hundred of the donors called V segments functional above 56.7% productive rearrangements and segregating when the between-donor standard deviation exceeded 5%. A statistical classification framework was built to diagnose cytomegalovirus status from the catalog of TCR beta chain sequences. V and J gene assignment, in a later analysis, came from comparing TCR nucleotide sequences with IMGT/GENE-DB human TR gene sequences. The TCRdist pipeline was used in a later analysis to assign CDR3 sequences and most-parsimonious VDJ recombination scenarios. A later analysis defined each TCR beta chain by its CDR3 amino acid sequence plus V-gene family, and excluded reads lacking a unique V-gene family. As a way to deal with suspected cross-contamination and a sequencing artifact, a later analysis dropped under 600 nucleotide sequences that were highly shared and had low generation probability. In a later analysis, a clonal expansion index for each public chain was calculated from normalized within-repertoire ranks of inferred template counts. In a later analysis, generation probabilities were computed using a VDJ recombination model fitted to out-of-frame rearrangements, and the results were checked against IGoR. In a later analysis, TCR-TCR, TCR-HLA and TCR-CMV co-occurrence was scored with hypergeometric tests, and a repertoire-size bias correction was applied to TCR pairs. In a later analysis, false discovery rates were estimated by permuting HLA or CMV assignments 20 times. A later analysis grouped co-occurring TCRs with DBSCAN, adding TCRdist sequence similarity when clustering within HLA-allele-positive subsets. Co-occurrence clustering excluded repertoires with fewer than 30,000 or more than 120,000 public chains, plus five with anomalous nucleotide sharing. TCRdb took this table from immuneACCESS and kept in-frame rearrangements with V and J called. Such tables lack part of the clones; where checked against another copy, unresolved V genes explain under half of the gap, and the rest is unexplained. That table supplies the V and J calls and clone size; D and trimming were determined from the DNA. This sample comprises 64,000 or so clones, 65% to 70% of them detected only once. The biggest ten clones account for about 7.4% of the sample.

Its CDR3 holds 15 amino acids, cysteine through phenylalanine. The DNA shown is the 45-base CDR3, in frame from base 1. The V and J ends are trimmed by 0 bases and 3 bases, leaving 12 bases between them. The germline V gene specifies SGHTA as CDR1 and FQGNSA as CDR2. The cohort was made up of 666 healthy bone marrow donors. At the time of sampling, every cohort member was nominally healthy, though immune exposures that went unrecorded were likely present. The donor tested CMV seropositive, placing the donor among the 250 to 350 seropositive members of the cohort. Every donor gave a peripheral blood sample, and the peripheral blood mononuclear cells from that sample were used for TCR beta sequencing. Genomic DNA extraction from the blood cell samples was performed with the Qiagen DNeasy Blood Extraction Kit.

The specimen sequenced was PBMCs. This chain is built from TRBV7-2 and TRBJ2-7; TRBD1 is a weak D gene call, 6 bases matching. This TCR was recovered from a man aged 35-49 years in good health and CMV-seropositive. DNA sequence: TGTGCCAGCAGCTTAGCCGTAGGGGGAGACTACGAGCAGTACTTC. The encoded protein is CASSLAVGGDYEQYF.